The 30 T cell receptor beta chains in this list originate from one sample, sequenced in a study of regulatory T cells in long-lasting Graves disease. Sequencing libraries for TCR beta were prepared with iRepertoire HTBI primers and Arm-PCR of CDR3 regions. TCRdb analysed the multiplex PCR reads with MiXCR anew, one entry per CDR3 protein. The sample records over 450,000 distinct CDR3 sequences, about 11% being singletons. Time point reported: newly diagnosed GD, antithyroid drugs for less than 3 months. The authors made the TCR library using RNA they extracted from PBMCs. A further study also used this sample, focusing on T cells in Graves' hyperthyroidism and ophthalmopathy.

The specimen was peripheral blood mononuclear cells (PBMCs), collected at new diagnosis, from a patient treated with antithyroid drugs. The receptors stem from a woman in her thirties with Graves disease.

V gene TRBV7-9 combines with J gene TRBJ1-2; 10 bases map to TRBD1. This CDR3 comprises 15 residues. Trimming took 4 bases from V and 4 from J; bases not matched to a gene: 6. Germline V gene lookup returns CDR1 SEHNR and CDR2 FQNEAQ (reference sequence). The CDR3, as DNA: TGTGCCAGCAGCTGGGCCGGGACAGGGGTCTATGGCTACACCTTC. Translation gives CASSWAGTGVYGYTF.

The chain has TRBV14 and TRBJ2-7, with 10 bases lining up with TRBD1. Germline V gene lookup returns CDR1 SGHDN and CDR2 FVKESK. The J segment lost 12 bases and the V segment lost 0 bases, leaving 17 bases of the junction unmatched. The CDR3 extends over 17 amino acids. CDR3 protein: CASSQEKWTGGGSRPYF. Here the CDR3 DNA reads TGTGCCAGCAGCCAAGAGAAATGGACAGGGGGGGGGTCGCGGCCGTACTTC.

At least ten counts were recorded for this clonotype. V gene TRBV11-2 combines with J gene TRBJ1-2, with D perhaps TRBD1 (5 bases). CDR1 and CDR2 (germline): SGHAT, FQNNGV. Trimming took off 4 bases at V and 8 bases at J, with 14 bases between the two ends. CDR3 length: 13 amino acids. The CDR3 loop reads CASSSHTGGGYTF. CDR3 DNA: TGTGCCAGCAGCTCGCACACAGGCGGCGGCTACACCTTC.

With respect to this clonotype: This may be a read error: a much more frequent sequence differs by one nucleotide. The J gene is TRBJ1-1, the V gene TRBV18; the match to TRBD1 covers 12 bases. The CDR3 length is 15 residues. After removal of 2 bases from V and 8 bases from J, the junction contained 6 bases not matched to a gene. The germline V gene has CDR1 KGHSH and CDR2 LQKENI. DNA of the CDR3: TGTGCCAGCTCACCAACCGGGACAGGGGGCCTAGAAGCTTTCTTT. Protein product: CASSPTGTGGLEAFF.

This clonotype occurred many times. The J gene is TRBJ1-6, the V gene TRBV27; D is unresolved. Trimming stripped 3 bases from V and 2 bases from J, with 11 bases between. CDR1 is MNHEY and CDR2 is SMNVEV in the germline V gene (reference sequence). This CDR3 is built from 16 residues. The CDR3 sequence: CASSFHPAAYNSPLHF. The CDR3 DNA reads as TGTGCCAGCAGTTTTCATCCGGCAGCCTATAATTCACCCCTCCACTTT.

The chain links TRBV6-9 to TRBJ2-1; no firm D call. The V end lost 4 bases, the J end lost 10 bases, and 11 bases lay between the germline ends. In germline, CDR1 is MNHGY, CDR2 SVAAGI. The length of the CDR3 is 12 residues. The chain's CDR3 is CASSSPLGEQFF. The CDR3 DNA is TGTGCCAGCAGTTCCCCGCTAGGAGAGCAGTTCTTC.

This clonotype was detected many times. The V gene is TRBV2, the J gene TRBJ1-5, with a tentative D call TRBD1 (5 bases). The ends were cut back, 7 bases at V and 6 bases at J, with 19 bases in the middle. CDR3 length: 15 residues. The germline CDR1 and CDR2 sequences are SNHLY and FYNNEI. The CDR3 is CASTRSRRGGQPQHF. CDR3 DNA sequence: TGTGCCAGCACTCGTTCGCGGAGGGGCGGTCAGCCCCAGCATTTT.

The table lists this clonotype with many counts. The J gene is TRBJ2-5, the V gene TRBV20-1; no firm D call. CDR1 is DFQATT, CDR2 SNEGSKA, per germline (reference sequence). This CDR3 is 12 amino acids long. V was clipped by 4 bases and J by 1 base, with 7 bases between them. This CDR3 reads CSATSFQETQYF. DNA for the CDR3: TGCAGTGCTACTTCATTCCAAGAGACCCAGTACTTC.

The chain employs TRBV19 and TRBJ2-2; unclear D gene. The V end lost 3 bases, the J end lost 9 bases, and 5 bases lay between the germline ends. Germline V CDR1 and CDR2: LNHDA, SQIVND (reference sequence). The CDR3 contains 11 residues. The CDR3 region is CASSMGRELFF. In nucleotides, the CDR3 is TGTGCCAGTAGTATGGGCCGGGAGCTGTTTTTT.

This clonotype was seen more than once but under ten times. One end of the junction fails to match germline, which may point to a read error. The chain couples TRBV19 to TRBJ2-7; D is unclear. The CDR3 sequence is 14 residues long. Germline lookup yields CDR1 LNHDA and CDR2 SQIVND (reference sequence). DNA of the CDR3: TGTGCCAGCAGTAGGCTTACTAATAGTTACGAGCAGTACTTC. Its translation: CASSRLTNSYEQYF.

In this sample, this clonotype turned up a few times. The CDR3 DNA reads TGTGCCAGCAGCCCCGGGTCCTCCCCCTATGGCTACACCTTC. Translating it yields CASSPGSSPYGYTF. The rearrangement links TRBV7-3 to TRBJ1-2; no firm D call. Trimming shortened V by 5 bases and J by 4 bases, and 14 bases separated the two germline ends. Germline CDR1 and CDR2: SGHTA and FQGTGA. This CDR3 is built from 14 residues.

This clonotype was detected only a few times. This chain connects TRBV7-9 to TRBJ1-2; 7 bases align to TRBD1. The CDR3 is 15 amino acids. The germline V gene encodes CDR1 SEHNR and CDR2 FQNEAQ (reference sequence). Trimming cost V 1 base and J 7 bases; bases outside gene matches: 9. CDR3 DNA sequence: TGTGCCAGCAGCTTAGACCGGGACAGCTATTTTGGCTACACCTTC. This gives the protein CASSLDRDSYFGYTF. The full variable domain, in which reference TRBV7-9 and TRBJ1-2 provide the parts outside the CDR3, is DTGVSQNPRHKITKRGQNVTFRCDPISEHNRLYWYRQTLGQGPEFLTYFQNEAQLEKSRLLSDRFSAERPKGSFSTLEIQRTEQGDSAMYLCASSLDRDSYFGYTFGSGTRLTVV.

This clonotype was observed a few times. The V call is TRBV18, the J call TRBJ1-2; the D is unclear. This CDR3 is 14 amino acids long. Germline V gene lookup returns CDR1 KGHSH and CDR2 LQKENI. V lost 6 bases, J lost 2 bases, and 13 bases lay in between. CDR3 nucleotide sequence: TGTGCCAGCTCCTCAGAGGCAGGCAACTATGGCTACACCTTC. This translates into CASSSEAGNYGYTF. Full variable domain (missing parts from reference TRBV18 and TRBJ1-2): NAGVMQNPRHLVRRRGQEARLRCSPMKGHSHVYWYRQLPEEGLKFMVYLQKENIIDESGMPKERFSAEFPKEGPSILRIQQVVRGDSAAYFCASSSEAGNYGYTFGSGTRLTVV.

V gene TRBV6-2 or TRBV6-3 combines with J gene TRBJ2-1, with D unclear. V was trimmed by 4 bases and J by 7 bases, leaving 14 bases between them. Germline assignment: CDR1 MNHEY and CDR2 SVGEGT. CDR3 length: 14 residues. The CDR3 coding sequence is TGTGCCAGCAGTTCCGGGCAGCCATGGAATGAGCAGTTCTTC. This gives the protein CASSSGQPWNEQFF.

Worth noting for this clonotype: A much larger clone is a single base away; this may be a read error. V is TRBV12-3 or TRBV12-4 and J is TRBJ1-4; 8 bases fit TRBD1. The CDR3 sequence is 14 residues long. V lost 4 bases to trimming and J lost 7 bases; unmatched junction nucleotides: 5. The CDR3 sequence is CASSSTGVAEKLFF. For the CDR3, the DNA is TGTGCCAGCAGTTCGACAGGGGTTGCTGAAAAACTGTTTTTT.

There are a few counts of this clonotype. The genes are TRBV5-1 and TRBJ1-4; D unresolved. Trimming took 0 bases from V and 2 from J, leaving 5 bases between them. Germline V gene sequence: CDR1 SGHRS, CDR2 YFSETQ. The CDR3 totals 14 residues. CDR3 nucleotide sequence: TGCGCCAGCAGCTTGGGGGATACTAATGAAAAACTGTTTTTT. It codes for CASSLGDTNEKLFF.

Only one count was recorded for this clonotype. A read error may be the cause here, since a much bigger clone is one base away. The CDR3 is CVSSTYLLAGPYNEQFF. The CDR3 DNA reads as TGTGTCAGTAGTACCTACCTACTAGCGGGACCCTACAATGAGCAGTTCTTC. The J gene is TRBJ2-1, the V gene TRBV19; 10 bases agree with TRBD2. The CDR3 spans 17 residues. Germline assignment: CDR1 LNHDA and CDR2 SQIVND (reference sequence).

This clonotype has at least ten counts. This chain connects TRBV20-1 to TRBJ2-1; D gene unclear. This CDR3 has 13 residues. V was shortened by 1 base and J by 5 bases, with 9 bases between the two germline ends. Germline V gene sequence: CDR1 DFQATT, CDR2 SNEGSKA (reference sequence). In DNA, the CDR3 is TGCAGTGCTAGAGCCCCTTTCGACAATGAGCAGTTCTTC. Its translation is CSARAPFDNEQFF.

With regard to this clonotype: At one of its ends the junction is not consistent with the germline gene, which may arise from a read error. The chain is built from TRBV5-8 and TRBJ2-3; D is perhaps TRBD1 or TRBD2 (5 bases each). The germline V gene has CDR1 SGHTS and CDR2 YDEGEE. There are 15 residues in the CDR3. As DNA, the CDR3 is TGTGCCAGCTGGGGGTCCGGGGCCGGCACAGATGCGCAGTATTTT. Translating it yields CASWGSGAGTDAQYF. Complete variable domain (other parts from reference TRBV5-8 and TRBJ2-3): EAGVTQSPTHLIKTRGQQATLRCSPISGHTSVYWYQQALGLGLQFLLWYDEGEERNRGNFPPRFSGRQFPNYSSELNVNALELEDSALYLCASWGSGAGTDAQYFGPGTRLTVL.

The chain is built from TRBV9 and TRBJ2-7; TRBD2 might be the D (6 bases). Trimming shortened V by 0 bases and J by 0 bases, and 13 bases separated the two germline ends. Germline CDR1 and CDR2: SGDLS and YYNGEE. The length of the CDR3 is 16 residues. The CDR3 sequence: CASSVDELAYSYEQYF. In nucleotides, the CDR3 is TGTGCCAGCAGCGTAGATGAGCTAGCGTACTCCTACGAGCAGTACTTC.

This clonotype was counted at least ten times. This chain connects TRBV6-1 to TRBJ2-1; D tentatively fits TRBD1 or TRBD2 (5 bases each). The length of the CDR3 is 15 residues. Trimming removed 4 bases from V and 3 bases from J, with 13 bases in between. Germline V lookup: CDR1 MNHNS, CDR2 SASEGT. The CDR3 here is CASSAGTSYYNEQFF. CDR3 in DNA: TGTGCCAGCAGTGCCGGGACCTCGTACTACAATGAGCAGTTCTTC.

This clonotype has a count of ten or more. The chain links TRBV4-1 to TRBJ2-7; 9 nucleotides agree with TRBD2. V shed 1 base, J shed 2 bases, and the junction held 9 bases outside the gene matches. The CDR3 loop spans 17 amino acids. Germline V gives CDR1 MGHRA, CDR2 YSYEKL. The CDR3 here is CASSQGIRAGGPYEQYF. DNA for the CDR3: TGCGCCAGCAGCCAAGGAATTCGAGCGGGAGGCCCCTACGAGCAGTACTTC.

The chain joins TRBV28 to TRBJ2-3; unclear D gene. CDR1 is MDHEN, CDR2 SYDVKM, per germline. CDR3 length: 15 amino acids. V shed 2 bases and J shed 6 bases, with 15 bases lying between them. CDR3 DNA: TGTGCCAGCAGTTTAATCCAGGACCTCCGGGATACGCAGTATTTT. It yields the protein CASSLIQDLRDTQYF.

This clonotype was counted ten times or more. The genes are TRBV12-3 or TRBV12-4 and TRBJ2-7, with D tentatively TRBD1 or TRBD2 (5 bases each). Trimming took off 7 bases at V and 2 bases at J, with 18 bases between the two ends. The CDR3 is 15 residues long. The CDR3 loop is CASTQGESYTYEQYF. The DNA for the CDR3 is TGTGCCAGCACCCAAGGGGAGAGCTACACCTACGAGCAGTACTTC.

This clonotype came up many times. V usage is TRBV11-2 and J usage is TRBJ1-5; D not certain. V was trimmed by 0 bases and J by 5 bases, leaving 11 bases between them. The CDR3 extends over 15 amino acids. CDR1 is SGHAT, CDR2 FQNNGV, per germline. The CDR3 protein is CASSLDTTPYQPQHF. CDR3 bases: TGTGCCAGCAGCTTAGATACGACCCCCTATCAGCCCCAGCATTTT. Variable domain in full (rest from reference TRBV11-2 and TRBJ1-5): EAGVAQSPRYKIIEKRQSVAFWCNPISGHATLYWYQQILGQGPKLLIQFQNNGVVDDSQLPKDRFSAERLKGVDSTLKIQPAKLEDSAVYLCASSLDTTPYQPQHFGDGTRLSIL.

This clonotype occurred many times. V and J are TRBV27 and TRBJ1-1; possible D gene TRBD1, 6 bases. The CDR3 sequence is 15 residues long. Trimming removed 2 bases at V and 1 base at J, with 11 bases between. Germline V gene data show CDR1 as MNHEY and CDR2 as SMNVEV (reference sequence). The CDR3 here is CASSLSWGPNTEAFF. Here the CDR3 DNA reads TGTGCCAGCAGTTTAAGTTGGGGGCCGAACACTGAAGCTTTCTTT.

The table lists this clonotype with many counts. The chain uses TRBV10-3 and TRBJ2-3; D assignment may be TRBD1 or TRBD2 (5 bases each). The CDR3 has 15 amino acids. Germline-derived CDR1 and CDR2 are ENHRY and SYGVKD. V shed 4 bases and J shed 5 bases, with 16 bases lying between them. The CDR3 loop is CAISGRDRNLDTQYF. CDR3 DNA sequence: TGTGCCATCAGTGGCCGGGACCGCAACTTAGATACGCAGTATTTT.

The CDR3 loop is CASSLPVRNTGELFF. As DNA, the CDR3 is TGTGCCAGCAGTTTACCTGTAAGAAACACCGGGGAGCTGTTTTTT. V gene TRBV28 combines with J gene TRBJ2-2; no clear D. Trimming took 2 bases from V and 2 from J, leaving 9 bases between them. This CDR3 is 15 amino acids long. Germline V CDR1 and CDR2: MDHEN, SYDVKM.

This clonotype was seen repeatedly, ten times or more. The gene calls are TRBV28 and TRBJ2-2; D gene unclear. Germline CDR1 MDHEN, CDR2 SYDVKM. V was pared by 3 bases and J by 1 base, with 3 bases between. There are 13 residues in the CDR3. For the CDR3, the DNA is TGTGCCAGCAGTTTTCAGAACACCGGGGAGCTGTTTTTT. Protein sequence: CASSFQNTGELFF.

This clonotype has a count of ten or more. V gene TRBV29-1 combines with J gene TRBJ2-3; D is possibly TRBD2 (5 bases). The length of the CDR3 is 14 residues. Per germline, CDR1 SQVTM and CDR2 ANQGSEA. V dropped 3 bases and J dropped 6 bases, with 16 bases sitting between them. This chain's CDR3 is CSVDVEPSRDTQYF. The CDR3 DNA follows: TGCAGCGTTGACGTGGAGCCTAGCCGGGATACGCAGTATTTT.